What follows is one T cell receptor beta chain and its context. Its antigen is not identified. The data stem from a study of cytomegalovirus exposure and HLA in healthy donors. General study points: Presence/absence analyses took donor sequencing depth as roughly uniform.

The PCR used 60 Vbeta and 13 Jbeta primers. In the authors' workflow: Approximately 83 million unique TCR beta chains, 9.5 million to 14 million shared, were counted in a later analysis. Generated by immunoSEQ multiplex PCR, the TCRdb table keeps only in-frame clones and is missing some. V, J and clone size were drawn from that table, and D and trimming were deduced from the DNA. The repertoire holds over 100,000 clones, with over 60% as singletons. Sequencing input: PBMCs. The source is a man aged 25-45 years in good health and CMV-seropositive.

CDR3 loop: CASSVDGRVQETQYF. The CDR3 DNA follows: TGTGCCAGCAGCGTAGACGGGAGGGTGCAAGAGACCCAGTACTTC. V gene TRBV9 combines with J gene TRBJ2-5; 8 bases are shared with TRBD2. The J segment lost 2 bases and the V segment lost 0 bases, leaving 3 bases of the junction unmatched. This CDR3 contains 15 residues. Germline assignment: CDR1 SGDLS and CDR2 YYNGEE.